These 30 T cell receptor beta chains were all obtained from the same sample, sequenced in a study of blood T cell repertoires in COVID-19. Clones were read by immunoSEQ multiplex PCR, and TCRdb kept only the in-frame ones, dropping some. This sample has 130,000 to 150,000 clones; 78% occur once, and the top ten carry around 2.1%. The sequenced material came from peripheral blood. Receptor source: a woman in her sixties with acute or convalescent COVID-19.

The CDR3 spells CASSSLQGAGNEQFF. The CDR3 nucleotides read TGTGCCAGCAGCTCCCTGCAGGGGGCCGGCAATGAGCAGTTCTTC. The rearrangement links TRBV13 to TRBJ2-1, with TRBD1 identical over 8 bases. Germline CDR1 and CDR2: PRHDT and FYEKMQ (reference sequence). J lost 6 bases, V lost 4 bases, and 8 bases had no gene match. This CDR3 has 15 residues. The full variable domain, rest sourced from reference TRBV13 and TRBJ2-1, is AAGVIQSPRHLIKEKRETATLKCYPIPRHDTVYWYQQGPGQDPQFLISFYEKMQSDKGSIPDRFSAQQFSDYHSELNMSSLELGDSALYFCASSSLQGAGNEQFFGPGTRLTVL.

The chain has TRBV4-2 and TRBJ2-3, with 9 bases matching TRBD2. Germline CDR1 LGHNA, CDR2 YNFKEQ. The J segment lost 0 bases and the V segment lost 3 bases, leaving 7 bases of the junction unmatched. This CDR3 contains 17 residues. The CDR3 is CASSHQDSGGSTDTQYF. CDR3 nucleotide sequence: TGTGCCAGCAGCCACCAAGATAGCGGGGGAAGCACAGATACGCAGTATTTT.

The chain couples TRBV7-8 to TRBJ2-7; 10 nucleotides match TRBD1. CDR3 length equals 14 residues. Germline trimming cut 5 bases from V and 12 bases from J; bases unmatched to any gene: 13. Looked up from germline, CDR1 is SGHVS and CDR2 is FQNEAQ. Written as DNA, the CDR3 is TGTGCCAGCAGCCTCCGGGACAGGGGCCCTCGGGCGTACTTC. Protein: CASSLRDRGPRAYF. Looking up the rest from reference TRBV7-8 and TRBJ2-7 gives the full variable domain: GAGVSQSPRYKVAKRGQDVALRCDPISGHVSLFWYQQALGQGPEFLTYFQNEAQLDKSGLPSDRFFAERPEGSVSTLKIQRTQQEDSAVYLCASSLRDRGPRAYFGPGTRLTVT.

The gene calls are TRBV6-1 and TRBJ1-2; D gene unclear. The CDR3 runs to 13 residues. Between the trimmed V and J ends, which lost 6 bases and 6 bases, there was a span of 14 bases. Germline CDR1 and CDR2: MNHNS and SASEGT. The DNA for the CDR3 is TGTGCCAGCAGCCCCCACTATTTGGATGGCTACACCTTC. It codes for CASSPHYLDGYTF.

This clone was seen a handful of times. This chain links TRBV6-1 with TRBJ2-7, with D uncertain. Germline V gives CDR1 MNHNS, CDR2 SASEGT. V was clipped by 1 base and J by 3 bases, with 7 bases between them. The CDR3 length is 13 residues. CDR3: CASSEGQDYEQYF. CDR3 sequence (DNA): TGTGCCAGCAGTGAAGGCCAGGACTACGAGCAGTACTTC.

This rearrangement joins TRBV28 to TRBJ1-5; the D gene is possibly TRBD1 (6 bases). With 8 bases removed from V and 0 bases from J, the gap between germline ends came to 20 bases. CDR3 size: 17 residues. In germline, CDR1 is MDHEN, CDR2 SYDVKM. CDR3 coding DNA: TGTGCCAGCGGACCACCGAGGGGGTGGAATAGCAATCAGCCCCAGCATTTT. Protein sequence: CASGPPRGWNSNQPQHF.

V gene TRBV9 combines with J gene TRBJ2-1, with 9 bases aligning to TRBD1. The germline gives CDR1 SGDLS, CDR2 YYNGEE. V lost 5 bases to trimming and J lost 5 bases; unmatched junction nucleotides: 2. This CDR3 is 13 amino acids long. The CDR3 nucleotides are TGTGCCAGCAGGGGACAGGGAGACAATGAGCAGTTCTTC. It specifies CASRGQGDNEQFF.

The V call is TRBV28, the J call TRBJ2-7, with 7 bases that match TRBD1. The germline CDR1 and CDR2 sequences are MDHEN and SYDVKM. V lost 3 bases to trimming and J lost 7 bases; unmatched junction nucleotides: 6. This CDR3 spans 13 amino acids. The CDR3 is CASSFATGWEQYF. CDR3 DNA sequence: TGTGCCAGCAGTTTCGCGACAGGGTGGGAGCAGTACTTC.

The V and J genes are TRBV7-9 and TRBJ2-3; 12 bases match TRBD2. J gave up 8 bases and V 2 bases, and 11 bases lay outside the gene matches. The length of the CDR3 is 17 residues. Germline V gene lookup returns CDR1 SEHNR and CDR2 FQNEAQ (reference sequence). The CDR3 nucleotides are TGTGCCAGCAGCTTATCGCGACTAGCGGGGGAGAGTGGTACGCAGTATTTT. Its protein product is CASSLSRLAGESGTQYF.

The rearrangement uses TRBV3-1 (or the pseudogene TRBV3-2) and TRBJ1-6; D gene unclear. CDR3 length equals 14 residues. Per the germline V gene, CDR1 is LGHDT and CDR2 is YNNKEL (reference sequence). V gave up 1 base and J gave up 9 bases, with 10 bases separating them. The CDR3 here is CASSQGLRISPLHF. The CDR3 coding sequence is TGTGCCAGCAGCCAAGGACTAAGAATTTCACCCCTCCACTTT.

CDR3 DNA: TGTGCCAGCAGCCAAGCAGGGGGCGCGGGTGAAGCTTTCTTT. Amino acids: CASSQAGGAGEAFF. V usage is TRBV14 and J usage is TRBJ1-1; 8 positions agree with TRBD1. V gave up 1 base and J gave up 7 bases; unmatched junction bases: 5. This CDR3 contains 14 residues. Per germline, CDR1 SGHDN and CDR2 FVKESK.

This chain links TRBV7-9 with TRBJ2-3; 13 bases are shared with TRBD2. Looked up from germline, CDR1 is SEHNR and CDR2 is FQNEAQ (reference sequence). V lost 1 base, J lost 5 bases, and 3 bases stayed unmatched. The CDR3 contains 16 residues. The CDR3 bases are TGTGCCAGCAGCTTAGGGACTAGCGGGAGCGGAGATACGCAGTATTTT. Residues: CASSLGTSGSGDTQYF. The whole variable domain, filled in from reference TRBV7-9 and TRBJ2-3, reads DTGVSQNPRHKITKRGQNVTFRCDPISEHNRLYWYRQTLGQGPEFLTYFQNEAQLEKSRLLSDRFSAERPKGSFSTLEIQRTEQGDSAMYLCASSLGTSGSGDTQYFGPGTRLTVL.

V and J are TRBV28 and TRBJ1-2; TRBD1 matches at 7 bases. CDR3 size: 13 residues. V shed 6 bases, J shed 0 bases, and the junction held 1 base outside the gene matches. Germline V gene sequence: CDR1 MDHEN, CDR2 SYDVKM. CDR3 bases: TGTGCCAGCAGGACAGGGCCTAACTATGGCTACACCTTC. Its translation is CASRTGPNYGYTF.

The chain couples TRBV5-4 to TRBJ2-5; D unresolved. The CDR3 totals 14 residues. CDR1 and CDR2 (germline): SGHNT, YYREEE (reference sequence). V was trimmed by 0 bases and J by 4 bases, leaving 10 bases between them. The CDR3 coding sequence is TGTGCCAGCAGCTTGGGGAGTGGCGGAGAGACCCAGTACTTC. Amino acids: CASSLGSGGETQYF.

The V gene is TRBV6-5, the J gene TRBJ2-1, with 11 nucleotides matching TRBD2. The CDR3 covers 15 residues. Germline V gives CDR1 MNHEY, CDR2 SVGAGI. V lost 6 bases and J lost 6; bases outside the gene matches: 7. The CDR3 DNA reads TGTGCCAGCAGGGCCGGGACTAGCGGTCCCAATGAGCAGTTCTTC. It is translated as CASRAGTSGPNEQFF.

The chain combines TRBV11-3 with TRBJ1-1; D may be TRBD1 (6 bases). The CDR3 totals 14 residues. Germline CDR1 SGHNT, CDR2 YENEEA. V was pared by 5 bases and J by 5 bases, with 15 bases between. The CDR3 DNA follows: TGTGCCAGCAGCGCTGGAACAGGGATGACTGAAGCTTTCTTT. This gives the protein CASSAGTGMTEAFF.

The chain couples TRBV5-8 to TRBJ1-2; maybe TRBD1 (6 bases). V was clipped by 4 bases and J by 6 bases, with 19 bases between them. This CDR3 is built from 15 residues. Per the germline V gene, CDR1 is SGHTS and CDR2 is YDEGEE. The CDR3 sequence: CASSPSGTQRNGYTF. CDR3 in DNA: TGTGCCAGCAGCCCATCCGGGACACAAAGGAATGGCTACACCTTC.

Here the CDR3 DNA reads TGTGCCAGCAGCACCCGCACGGACAGTACCCATGGCTACACCTTC. This encodes CASSTRTDSTHGYTF. V is TRBV6-5 and J is TRBJ1-2; tentative D call: TRBD1 (6 bases). The CDR3 loop spans 15 amino acids. From germline, CDR1 is MNHEY and CDR2 SVGAGI. Trimming took off 6 bases at V and 6 bases at J, with 20 bases between the two ends.

The V gene is TRBV27, the J gene TRBJ2-2; possibly TRBD2 for D (5 bases). Germline CDR1 and CDR2: MNHEY and SMNVEV (reference sequence). Trimming left V 5 bases short and J 4 bases short, with 11 bases between. The CDR3 loop spans 14 amino acids. The CDR3 loop is CASSGGRRTGELFF. CDR3 coding DNA: TGTGCCAGCAGTGGAGGCAGACGCACCGGGGAGCTGTTTTTT.

There are a few counts of this clone. This chain uses TRBV10-3 with TRBJ1-5; TRBD1 matches 7 bases. Trimming at V came to 10 bases and at J to 4 bases, leaving 7 bases not matched to a gene. The CDR3 has 13 amino acids. The germline V gene has CDR1 ENHRY and CDR2 SYGVKD. The CDR3 reads CANGDRPNQPQHF. The CDR3 DNA reads as TGTGCCAACGGGGACAGACCGAATCAGCCCCAGCATTTT.

The chain has TRBV27 and TRBJ2-1; 8 nucleotides agree with TRBD2. Germline values: CDR1 MNHEY, CDR2 SMNVEV (reference sequence). This CDR3 has 15 amino acids. V gave up 3 bases and J gave up 5 bases; unmatched junction bases: 6. This CDR3 reads CASSLTRLANNEQFF. As DNA, the CDR3 is TGTGCCAGCAGTTTGACCCGACTAGCGAACAATGAGCAGTTCTTC.

The J gene is TRBJ2-3, the V gene TRBV3-1 (or the pseudogene TRBV3-2); TRBD2 matches 8 bases. The junction had 4 bases not matched to a gene; V was cut back by 1 base and J by 1 base. The CDR3 extends over 16 amino acids. Germline V gives CDR1 LGHDT, CDR2 YNNKEL (reference sequence). The chain's CDR3 is CASSQGSGRGTDTQYF. Here the CDR3 DNA reads TGTGCCAGCAGCCAAGGGAGCGGGAGAGGCACAGATACGCAGTATTTT.

The chain is built from TRBV5-1 and TRBJ1-1; no firm D call. V lost 2 bases and J 0 bases, leaving 14 bases between the germline ends. CDR3 length equals 16 residues. CDR1 is SGHRS and CDR2 is YFSETQ in the germline V gene. CDR3 in DNA: TGCGCCAGCAGCTTTGGAGGACGGTACATGAACACTGAAGCTTTCTTT. Translation gives CASSFGGRYMNTEAFF.

This clone was counted a single time. This chain joins TRBV28 and TRBJ1-2; D is unresolved. V was clipped by 8 bases and J by 8 bases, with 15 bases between them. This CDR3 has 12 amino acids. The V gene's germline CDR1 is MDHEN and CDR2 SYDVKM. DNA of the CDR3: TGTGCCAGCCGGAGGGCCCTAGGGGGCTACACCTTC. Protein product: CASRRALGGYTF.

The gene calls are TRBV11-2 and TRBJ1-1; 8 bases fit TRBD1. CDR3 length equals 15 residues. J was trimmed by 3 bases and V by 5 bases; bases with no gene match: 8. Germline V gene lookup returns CDR1 SGHAT and CDR2 FQNNGV. Here the CDR3 DNA reads TGTGCCAGCAGCCTCCGAGGACAGGGTCACACTGAAGCTTTCTTT. Translating gives CASSLRGQGHTEAFF. Using reference TRBV11-2 and TRBJ1-1 for the parts outside the CDR3, the full variable domain is EAGVAQSPRYKIIEKRQSVAFWCNPISGHATLYWYQQILGQGPKLLIQFQNNGVVDDSQLPKDRFSAERLKGVDSTLKIQPAKLEDSAVYLCASSLRGQGHTEAFFGQGTRLTVV.

The rearrangement joins TRBV11-3 to TRBJ2-2; TRBD1 aligns across 7 bases. The CDR3 is 13 amino acids. V was pared by 3 bases and J by 6 bases, with 1 base of the junction left unmatched. CDR1 and CDR2 from the germline V gene are SGHNT and YENEEA. The CDR3 region has the DNA TGTGCCAGCAGCTTCGGACAGGCCGGGGAGCTGTTTTTT. This encodes CASSFGQAGELFF.

The chain combines TRBV5-6 with TRBJ2-1, with 10 bases fitting TRBD2. This CDR3 spans 16 amino acids. From germline, CDR1 is SGHDT and CDR2 YYEEEE. V lost 6 bases and J lost 8; bases outside the gene matches: 14. The CDR3 region has the DNA TGTGCCAGCACGTACTTTCCTAGCGGGAGTTACCATGAGCAGTTCTTC. It is translated as CASTYFPSGSYHEQFF.

The V gene is TRBV11-2, the J gene TRBJ1-1; D gene uncertain. Germline V gene sequence: CDR1 SGHAT, CDR2 FQNNGV. V gave up 2 bases and J gave up 8 bases, with 15 bases separating them. This CDR3 contains 14 residues. Written as DNA, the CDR3 is TGTGCCAGCAGCTTATTCCCAGGCGCACCCGAAGCTTTCTTT. It specifies CASSLFPGAPEAFF.

V and J are TRBV6-2 or TRBV6-3 and TRBJ2-7; 7 bases agree with TRBD1. The trim removed 5 bases at V and 5 bases at J, leaving 9 bases unmatched. CDR3 length: 14 residues. Germline values: CDR1 MNHEY, CDR2 SVGEGT. Written as DNA, the CDR3 is TGTGCCAGCAGTCTCGACAGGGTTCGGGACGAGCAGTACTTC. It is translated as CASSLDRVRDEQYF.

This clone occurred once. The gene calls are TRBV19 and TRBJ2-1, with D possibly TRBD1 on 6 matching bases. In germline, CDR1 is LNHDA, CDR2 SQIVND (reference sequence). The CDR3 totals 14 residues. Trimming pared 7 bases from V and 5 bases from J, leaving 15 bases between. This CDR3 is CASNPPGADNEQFF. The CDR3 DNA sequence: TGTGCCAGTAATCCTCCAGGGGCAGACAATGAGCAGTTCTTC.